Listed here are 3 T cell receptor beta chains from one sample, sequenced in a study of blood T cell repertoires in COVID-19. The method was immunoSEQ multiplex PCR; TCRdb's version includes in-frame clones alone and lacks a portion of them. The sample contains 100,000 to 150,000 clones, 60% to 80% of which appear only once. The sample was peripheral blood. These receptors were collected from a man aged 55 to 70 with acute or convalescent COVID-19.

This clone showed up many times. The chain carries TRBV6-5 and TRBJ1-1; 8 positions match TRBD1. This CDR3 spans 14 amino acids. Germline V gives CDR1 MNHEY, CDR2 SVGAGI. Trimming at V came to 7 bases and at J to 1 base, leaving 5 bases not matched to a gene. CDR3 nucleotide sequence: TGTGCCAGCACTCGGGGGACAGGGAACACTGAAGCTTTCTTT. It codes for CASTRGTGNTEAFF.

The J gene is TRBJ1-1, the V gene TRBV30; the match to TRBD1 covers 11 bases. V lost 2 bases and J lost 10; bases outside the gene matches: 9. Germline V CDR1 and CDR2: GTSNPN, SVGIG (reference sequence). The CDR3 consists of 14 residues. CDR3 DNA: TGTGCCTGGAGTACCGGACAGGGGGCTAATGTAGCTTTCTTT. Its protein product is CAWSTGQGANVAFF.

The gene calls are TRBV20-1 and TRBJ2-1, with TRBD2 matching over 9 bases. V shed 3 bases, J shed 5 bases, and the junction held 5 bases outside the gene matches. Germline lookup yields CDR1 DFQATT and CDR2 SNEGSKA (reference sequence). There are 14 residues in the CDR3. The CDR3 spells CSASRSSGDNEQFF. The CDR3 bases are TGCAGTGCTAGTAGGTCTAGCGGGGACAATGAGCAGTTCTTC.